The 26 T cell receptor beta chains reported below all come from one sample, sequenced in a study of beta chain features in type 1 diabetes. Investigators reverse transcribed all isolated RNA, so they sequenced expressed TCRB transcripts. The repertoire was sequenced with immunoSEQ multiplex PCR; TCRdb's copy has only in-frame clones and lacks some. The table lists some 500,000 clones, roughly 11% of them singletons, with over 0.035% in the top ten. What was sequenced was naive CD4+ T cells from blood. These receptor sequences come from a young woman in good health.

This clone occurred a few times. V is TRBV6-5 and J is TRBJ1-4, with 8 bases lining up with TRBD1. Germline CDR1 reads MNHEY; CDR2 reads SVGAGI. CDR3 length: 14 amino acids. Unmatched junction bases numbered 6, after V lost 5 bases and J lost 7 bases. The CDR3 DNA sequence: TGTGCCAGCAGTCGGACAGGGTCGGGTGAAAAACTGTTTTTT. Protein: CASSRTGSGEKLFF.

The chain carries TRBV27 and TRBJ2-7; 10 bases map to TRBD2. The junction had 5 bases not matched to a gene; V was cut back by 3 bases and J by 3 bases. Per the germline V gene, CDR1 is MNHEY and CDR2 is SMNVEV (reference sequence). The length of the CDR3 is 15 residues. The CDR3 DNA reads as TGTGCCAGCAGTTTCGCTAGCGGGAGAGTCTACGAGCAGTACTTC. Translating gives CASSFASGRVYEQYF.

The chain has TRBV7-2 and TRBJ2-2, with D possibly being TRBD2 (6 bases). The V and J ends lost 3 bases and 7 bases respectively, with 9 bases between them. The CDR3 totals 13 residues. The germline gives CDR1 SGHTA, CDR2 FQGNSA. This CDR3 is CASSLLTSGELFF. CDR3 coding DNA: TGTGCCAGCAGCTTGCTGACTAGCGGGGAGCTGTTTTTT.

This clone appeared once. The chain uses TRBV7-7 and TRBJ2-1; tentatively, D is TRBD1 or TRBD2 (6 bases each). The V and J ends lost 8 bases and 9 bases respectively, with 14 bases between them. Germline V gives CDR1 SSHAT, CDR2 FNYEAQ (reference sequence). The CDR3 has 12 residues. CDR3 sequence: CASGGQLGEQFF. The CDR3 nucleotides are TGTGCCAGCGGGGGGCAGTTGGGTGAGCAGTTCTTC.

This clone was seen only a few times. The rearrangement joins TRBV19 to TRBJ2-5; TRBD1 matches at 11 bases. The J segment lost 5 bases and the V segment lost 6 bases, leaving 8 bases of the junction unmatched. CDR3 length equals 15 residues. CDR1 LNHDA and CDR2 SQIVND come from the germline V gene (reference sequence). The CDR3 DNA reads TGTGCCAGTAGCCCGACCTGGACAGGGGGCGAGACCCAGTACTTC. Translation: CASSPTWTGGETQYF.

The chain links TRBV9 to TRBJ2-3; D possibly corresponds to TRBD2 (6 bases). The CDR3 extends over 15 amino acids. CDR1 is SGDLS, CDR2 YYNGEE, per germline. Trimming removed 4 bases from V and 3 bases from J, with 15 bases in between. The CDR3 DNA reads TGTGCCAGCAGCCCCCTCGGTGGGAGGACAGATACGCAGTATTTT. This sequence encodes CASSPLGGRTDTQYF.

This clone showed up just a few times. V usage is TRBV2 and J usage is TRBJ1-2; 8 bases fit TRBD1. The CDR3 contains 12 residues. Germline CDR1 reads SNHLY; CDR2 reads FYNNEI. V dropped 4 bases and J dropped 11; count of bases not matched to a gene: 6. CDR3 nucleotide sequence: TGTGCCAGCAGTGTTCAGGGGGCGCGATACACCTTC. It translates to CASSVQGARYTF.

A word on this clone: This same CDR3 is encoded by further DNA sequences in the sample. The chain combines TRBV7-9 with TRBJ1-2; TRBD1 matches 8 bases. Germline trimming cut 1 base from V and 2 bases from J; bases unmatched to any gene: 0. The CDR3 is 14 residues long. Per the germline V gene, CDR1 is SEHNR and CDR2 is FQNEAQ (reference sequence). The DNA for the CDR3 is TGTGCCAGCAGCTTAGGACAGGGGAACTATGGCTACACCTTC. It encodes CASSLGQGNYGYTF. The complete variable domain, with remaining parts taken from reference TRBV7-9 and TRBJ1-2, reads DTGVSQNPRHKITKRGQNVTFRCDPISEHNRLYWYRQTLGQGPEFLTYFQNEAQLEKSRLLSDRFSAERPKGSFSTLEIQRTEQGDSAMYLCASSLGQGNYGYTFGSGTRLTVV.

This clone has just a few counts. CDR3 loop: CASSKQGNQETQYF. The CDR3 nucleotides are TGTGCCAGCAGCAAACAGGGAAACCAAGAGACCCAGTACTTC. The chain links TRBV13 to TRBJ2-5; a weak D match, TRBD1 (6 bases). Per germline, CDR1 PRHDT and CDR2 FYEKMQ (reference sequence). The CDR3 is made up of 14 amino acids. Between the trimmed V and J ends, which lost 5 bases and 0 bases, there was a span of 10 bases.

V gene TRBV9 combines with J gene TRBJ1-4, with D uncertain. V lost 2 bases and J 0 bases, leaving 5 bases between the germline ends. Germline V gene data show CDR1 as SGDLS and CDR2 as YYNGEE. The CDR3 is 14 amino acids. This CDR3 reads CASSVAATNEKLFF. The CDR3 nucleotides read TGTGCCAGCAGCGTGGCAGCAACTAATGAAAAACTGTTTTTT.

This clone turned up a few times. This chain links TRBV30 with TRBJ2-7; D is possibly TRBD2 (6 bases). CDR3 length: 14 amino acids. V was shortened by 2 bases and J by 0 bases, with 11 bases between the two germline ends. Germline CDR1 is GTSNPN and CDR2 is SVGIG (reference sequence). The CDR3 protein is CAWSIGGSSYEQYF. For the CDR3, the DNA is TGTGCCTGGAGTATTGGGGGGAGCTCCTACGAGCAGTACTTC.

This clone was counted only a few times. This rearrangement joins TRBV4-1 to TRBJ1-5; no firm D call. V lost 0 bases, J lost 9 bases, and 9 bases lay in between. Germline loops: CDR1 MGHRA, CDR2 YSYEKL. The CDR3 extends over 13 amino acids. The chain's CDR3 is CASSQDPEGPQHF. The CDR3 region has the DNA TGCGCCAGCAGCCAAGATCCCGAGGGGCCCCAGCATTTT.

The genes are TRBV1 and TRBJ1-5; the DNA was not compared with TRBD1, the D call given in the table. TRBV1 is a pseudogene locus. This CDR3 has 16 amino acids. The CDR3: CTSSTGQPHSNQPQHF. The CDR3 DNA is TGCACCAGCAGCACGGGACAACCCCATAGCAATCAGCCCCAGCATTTT.

This clone has more than one count but fewer than ten. Other DNA variants within this sample encode the same CDR3. V and J are TRBV14 and TRBJ1-1; D call uncertain. CDR1 is SGHDN and CDR2 is FVKESK in the germline V gene. The CDR3 loop spans 13 amino acids. Trimming took 1 base from V and 0 from J, leaving 3 bases between them. In DNA, the CDR3 is TGTGCCAGCAGCCAAGGGATGAACACTGAAGCTTTCTTT. This encodes CASSQGMNTEAFF.

Note on this clone: The sample holds other DNA sequences that translate to the same CDR3. The CDR3 region has the DNA TGTGCCAGCAGCTTAACGGAAGGGCAGCCCCAGCATTTT. It is translated as CASSLTEGQPQHF. The V gene is TRBV7-3, the J gene TRBJ1-5; D uncertain. V gave up 0 bases and J gave up 7 bases, with 7 bases separating them. The CDR3 is made up of 13 amino acids. The germline V gene has CDR1 SGHTA and CDR2 FQGTGA.

Only a few counts were recorded for this clone. The genes are TRBV25-1 and TRBJ1-4; D is possibly TRBD1 (6 bases). There are 13 residues in the CDR3. The germline V gene encodes CDR1 MGHDK and CDR2 SYGVNS. Deletions cut 4 bases from V and 7 bases from J, with 10 bases between. The CDR3, as DNA: TGTGCCAGCAGTGTGGGGGCGCCTGAAAAACTGTTTTTT. Its translation is CASSVGAPEKLFF.

Here the CDR3 reads CSVLRFNTDTQYF. CDR3 DNA: TGCAGCGTTTTGCGGTTTAACACAGATACGCAGTATTTT. The rearrangement links TRBV29-1 to TRBJ2-3, with D unclear. In germline, CDR1 is SQVTM, CDR2 ANQGSEA. The CDR3 extends over 13 amino acids. Trimming took off 5 bases at V and 2 bases at J, with 11 bases between the two ends.

This clone was found a few times. V is TRBV7-6 and J is TRBJ2-1; D could derive from TRBD1 or TRBD2 (5 bases each). Between the trimmed V and J ends, which lost 4 bases and 10 bases, there was a span of 17 bases. This CDR3 has 14 amino acids. CDR1 and CDR2 (germline): SGHVS, FNYEAQ. The CDR3 DNA reads TGTGCCAGCAGCTCCCGGGACCGCGAACCCGAGCAGTTCTTC. It specifies CASSSRDREPEQFF.

This clone was detected only a few times. The sample carries other DNA sequences with the same CDR3. The chain is built from TRBV9 and TRBJ2-3; D unclear. V was cut by 0 bases and J by 1 base, with 9 bases left in between. The CDR3 covers 15 residues. Germline V gene sequence: CDR1 SGDLS, CDR2 YYNGEE. The CDR3 DNA reads TGTGCCAGCAGCGTAGAAGGAGCACGCACAGATACGCAGTATTTT. It codes for CASSVEGARTDTQYF.

V usage is TRBV18 and J usage is TRBJ2-1; 10 bases match TRBD2. V was pared by 1 base and J by 4 bases, with 7 bases of the junction left unmatched. This CDR3 is 17 amino acids long. Looked up from germline, CDR1 is KGHSH and CDR2 is LQKENI. In DNA form, the CDR3 reads TGTGCCAGCTCACCACTCTCGCTAGCGGGGGTGTACAATGAGCAGTTCTTC. It encodes CASSPLSLAGVYNEQFF.

In its sample, this clone was seen a few times. The chain links TRBV2 to TRBJ1-2, with a tentative D call TRBD1 (5 bases). The CDR3 contains 15 residues. Trimming pared 7 bases from V and 7 bases from J, leaving 22 bases between. CDR1 is SNHLY, CDR2 FYNNEI, per germline. CDR3 DNA: TGTGCCAGCAAGGACACGGGCCGGGGAACGGGTGGCTACACCTTC. Translating it yields CASKDTGRGTGGYTF. The variable domain in full, completed from reference TRBV2 and TRBJ1-2, reads EPEVTQTPSHQVTQMGQEVILRCVPISNHLYFYWYRQILGQKVEFLVSFYNNEISEKSEIFDDQFSVERPDGSNFTLKIRSTKLEDSAMYFCASKDTGRGTGGYTFGSGTRLTVV.

This clone turned up a few times. This chain connects TRBV13 to TRBJ2-7, with 12 bases that match TRBD2. The CDR3 is made up of 17 amino acids. J was trimmed by 2 bases and V by 1 base; bases with no gene match: 6. Looked up from germline, CDR1 is PRHDT and CDR2 is FYEKMQ (reference sequence). CDR3: CASSLESASGRAYEQYF. For the CDR3, the DNA is TGTGCCAGCAGCTTAGAATCGGCTAGCGGGAGGGCCTACGAGCAGTACTTC. The full variable domain, in which reference TRBV13 and TRBJ2-7 provide the parts outside the CDR3, is AAGVIQSPRHLIKEKRETATLKCYPIPRHDTVYWYQQGPGQDPQFLISFYEKMQSDKGSIPDRFSAQQFSDYHSELNMSSLELGDSALYFCASSLESASGRAYEQYFGPGTRLTVT.

The chain links TRBV7-2 to TRBJ2-1; D is ambiguous. Germline-derived CDR1 and CDR2 are SGHTA and FQGNSA. This CDR3 comprises 18 residues. Trimming left V 2 bases short and J 0 bases short, with 17 bases between. The CDR3 region is CASSLKTAVLGSYNEQFF. CDR3 DNA: TGTGCCAGCAGCTTAAAGACGGCGGTCCTCGGCTCCTACAATGAGCAGTTCTTC.

This clone was detected a few times. V gene TRBV5-1 combines with J gene TRBJ1-4; D remains ambiguous. The CDR3 sequence is 14 residues long. The V gene lost 2 bases and the J gene lost 7 bases, with 12 bases spanning the gap. Per germline, CDR1 SGHRS and CDR2 YFSETQ. The CDR3 loop is CASSFNSAAEKLFF. As DNA, the CDR3 is TGCGCCAGCAGCTTTAACAGCGCAGCTGAAAAACTGTTTTTT.

This sequence joins TRBV5-4 and TRBJ1-1, with 7 bases identical to TRBD1. This CDR3 spans 14 amino acids. Germline values: CDR1 SGHNT, CDR2 YYREEE (reference sequence). The V segment lost 0 bases and the J segment 10 bases; nucleotides outside the gene matches: 9. In DNA, the CDR3 is TGTGCCAGCAGCTTGGAAGGACAGGCGGCGGTAGCTTTCTTT. As protein: CASSLEGQAAVAFF.

The CDR3, as DNA: TGTGCCAGCAGCTTAGCGGGACAGGCCAAGGAGACCCAGTACTTC. This codes for CASSLAGQAKETQYF. The chain combines TRBV7-9 with TRBJ2-5; the match to TRBD1 covers 8 bases. This CDR3 contains 15 residues. The germline V gene has CDR1 SEHNR and CDR2 FQNEAQ (reference sequence). V lost 0 bases to trimming and J lost 5 bases; unmatched junction nucleotides: 5.